The T cell receptor (beta chain) under discussion was sequenced for a study of tumor-infiltrating lymphocytes in localized non-small cell lung cancer. On the study more broadly: Each patient gave resected tumor and non-adjacent uninvolved lung tissue. Study results and caveats: TCRbeta sequencing showed higher T cell infiltration in tumors than uninvolved lung. Available tissue quantity limited TCR sequencing to a patient subset. Recurrence-free survival showed no association with tumor T-cell fraction.

To note about this clone: The antigen is undetermined.

The method was immunoSEQ multiplex PCR; TCRdb's version includes in-frame clones alone and lacks a portion of them. The data contain 9,500 or so clones, around 72% of them singletons. Sequencing was carried out using lung tumor tissue. The source is a human donor with non-small cell lung cancer.

DNA for the CDR3: TGCGCCAGCAGCTTGTCGGTGACCACTGAAGCTTTCTTT. This sequence encodes CASSLSVTTEAFF. The rearrangement joins TRBV5-1 to TRBJ1-1, with D uncertain. Trimming stripped 1 base from V and 4 bases from J, with 8 bases between. In germline, CDR1 is SGHRS, CDR2 YFSETQ. The CDR3 runs to 13 residues.